The present TCR beta chain was sequenced within a study of cytomegalovirus exposure and HLA in healthy donors. Background on the study: Among the roughly 370 genotyped donors, just over 80% were placed in the Caucasian-associated ancestry cluster. Findings of the study overall: Earlier analysis looked at TCR beta V segments, and most were productive about 90% or about 30% of the time.

PCR amplification relied on 60 Vbeta primers (plus 13 Jbeta primers). Using immunoSEQ multiplex PCR, the repertoire was profiled, and TCRdb retains in-frame clones only, with some absent. Listed are just under 80,000 clones; about 3.8% falls within the top ten. Of note for this clone: The antigen remains unidentified.

The CDR3 is made up of 13 amino acids. The V segment lost 5 bases and the J segment 3 bases; nucleotides outside the gene matches: 3. Germline V lookup: CDR1 MNHNY, CDR2 SVGAGI (reference sequence). The source of this sequence is a man younger than 35 in good health and CMV-seropositive. Material: PBMCs. This chain joins TRBV6-6 and TRBJ1-1; TRBD1 matches at 7 bases. In nucleotides, the CDR3 is TGTGCCAGCAGTCAGGGGGGTCACACTGAAGCTTTCTTT. As protein: CASSQGGHTEAFF.